The 10 T cell receptor beta chains below come from one sample, sequenced in a study of human T cells and chemical hapten exposure. TCRdb redid the calling of the RACE reads with MiXCR, one entry per CDR3 protein. Among about 80,000 distinct CDR3 sequences listed, about a tenth were seen once. Indicated time point: patch test 1, 2 weeks after DPC sensitization. Specified treatment: therapeutic diphenylcyclopropenone sensitization with weekly scalp DPC. Here the sequenced sample was whole blood, taken in connection with sensitization to the hapten diphenylcyclopropenone (DPC). The receptor set was obtained from a woman aged 45-59 years with alopecia areata. Some clones in this sample may be carry-over from other donors' samples.

This clonotype was detected a few times. The chain is built from TRBV11-2 and TRBJ2-4; D unclear. Trimming stripped 2 bases from V and 5 bases from J, with 1 base between. Germline CDR1 and CDR2: SGHAT and FQNNGV. The CDR3 has 11 amino acids. CDR3 in amino acids: CASSLQNIQYF. In DNA, the CDR3 is TGTGCCAGCAGCTTACAAAACATTCAGTACTTC.

About this clonotype itself: A read error may explain this, as a much larger clone is one base away. J is TRBJ1-4 and V is TRBV28; D gene unclear. Germline assignment: CDR1 MDHEN and CDR2 SYDVKM. The V gene lost 4 bases and the J gene lost 0 bases, with 12 bases spanning the gap. This CDR3 is 16 amino acids long. The CDR3 bases are TGTGCCAGCAGTTCATGGGAGACATCAACTAATGAAAAACTGTTTTTT. Protein: CASSSWETSTNEKLFF.

This clonotype has more than one count but fewer than ten. J is TRBJ2-5 and V is TRBV5-5; D possibly matches TRBD1 or TRBD2 (5 bases each). Germline CDR1 SGHKS, CDR2 YYEKEE (reference sequence). This CDR3 has 14 residues. V was shortened by 2 bases and J by 2 bases, with 10 bases between the two germline ends. CDR3 in DNA: TGTGCCAGCAGCTTTGGGACCGAACAAGAGACCCAGTACTTC. Translated: CASSFGTEQETQYF.

The V call is TRBV18, the J call TRBJ2-1; 14 nucleotides align to TRBD2. With V trimmed by 6 bases and J by 8 bases, 0 bases remained unmatched. The germline V gene has CDR1 KGHSH and CDR2 LQKENI. This CDR3 is 13 amino acids long. This CDR3 reads CASSGLAGDEQFF. Written as DNA, the CDR3 is TGTGCCAGCTCGGGACTAGCGGGAGATGAGCAGTTCTTC.

In regard to this clonotype: A read error may be the cause here, since a much bigger clone is one base away. CDR3: CTSSPTGHKNTEAFF. The CDR3, as DNA: TGTACCAGCTCACCTACGGGACACAAGAACACTGAAGCTTTCTTT. This chain links TRBV18 with TRBJ1-1; D may be TRBD1 (6 bases). The CDR3 is 15 residues long. The germline gives CDR1 KGHSH, CDR2 LQKENI.

The chain carries TRBV20-1 and TRBJ2-7; D not certain. The germline CDR1 and CDR2 sequences are DFQATT and SNEGSKA (reference sequence). The ends were cut back, 4 bases at V and 3 bases at J, with 19 bases in the middle. This CDR3 is built from 15 residues. As DNA, the CDR3 is TGCAGTGCTATTGGTTCTTCCCGGAGAAGCTACGAGCAGTACTTC. This translates into CSAIGSSRRSYEQYF.

There are a few counts of this clonotype. The chain has TRBV20-1 and TRBJ2-7, with 7 bases identical to TRBD2. Germline V gene lookup returns CDR1 DFQATT and CDR2 SNEGSKA (reference sequence). CDR3 size: 14 residues. The V segment lost 0 bases and the J segment 3 bases; nucleotides outside the gene matches: 5. The CDR3 bases are TGCAGTGCTAGAGATCTGGCGGGAGACTACGAGCAGTACTTC. This gives the protein CSARDLAGDYEQYF.

Many counts were recorded for this clonotype. The DNA of the CDR3 is TGCAGTGCTAGACAGGGGACTGAAGCTTTCTTT. The encoded protein is CSARQGTEAFF. This rearrangement joins TRBV20-1 to TRBJ1-1; the D gene is possibly TRBD1 (6 bases). CDR3 length: 11 residues. Trimming removed 2 bases from V and 5 bases from J, with 6 bases in between. Germline V gene data show CDR1 as DFQATT and CDR2 as SNEGSKA (reference sequence).

This chain connects TRBV5-4 to TRBJ2-1, with 7 bases that match TRBD2. Germline values: CDR1 SGHNT, CDR2 YYREEE (reference sequence). Unmatched junction bases numbered 6, after V lost 2 bases and J lost 7 bases. The CDR3 extends over 14 amino acids. The CDR3 reads CASSFKAGRNEQFF. CDR3 DNA: TGTGCCAGCAGCTTCAAGGCCGGGAGGAATGAGCAGTTCTTC. Complete variable domain (other parts from reference TRBV5-4 and TRBJ2-1): ETGVTQSPTHLIKTRGQQVTLRCSSQSGHNTVSWYQQALGQGPQFIFQYYREEENGRGNFPPRFSGLQFPNYSSELNVNALELDDSALYLCASSFKAGRNEQFFGPGTRLTVL.

This clonotype was detected many times. The J gene is TRBJ1-2, the V gene TRBV6-4, with D possibly being TRBD1 (5 bases). The germline CDR1 and CDR2 sequences are MRHNA and SNTAGT. CDR3 length equals 13 residues. The V end lost 5 bases, the J end lost 8 bases, and 15 bases lay between the germline ends. CDR3: CASSSTGIGGYTF. In DNA form, the CDR3 reads TGTGCCAGCAGTTCAACAGGCATTGGGGGCTACACCTTC.